Each of the 27 T cell receptor beta chains below was sequenced from the same sample in a study of shared clonotypes between healthy human individuals. Only in-frame clones appear in the TCRdb table, and some are missing; sequencing was by immunoSEQ multiplex PCR. The sample holds 1.5 million to 2.5 million clones, about 95% seen once. Terminally differentiated effector memory CD45RA+ cells were left out of the naive CD8 fraction, which was CD45RO-negative and positively selected for CCR7. The sequencing input was naive CD8+ T cells sorted from blood. The receptors derive from a man aged 18-30 years in good health.

V usage is TRBV5-6 and J usage is TRBJ1-2; D not resolved. The germline gives CDR1 SGHDT, CDR2 YYEEEE. The length of the CDR3 is 11 residues. The V end was cut by 3 bases, the J end by 5 bases, with 5 bases between. Here the CDR3 DNA reads TGTGCCAGCAGCTCGGGGTATGGCTACACCTTC. As protein: CASSSGYGYTF.

This rearrangement joins TRBV6-1 to TRBJ2-1; D possibly corresponds to TRBD1 (7 bases). Trimming shortened V by 4 bases and J by 5 bases, and 15 bases separated the two germline ends. Per the germline V gene, CDR1 is MNHNS and CDR2 is SASEGT. The CDR3 contains 15 residues. The DNA for the CDR3 is TGTGCCAGCAGTGGGACAGGTTGGGGGGACAATGAGCAGTTCTTC. It codes for CASSGTGWGDNEQFF.

This clone has just one count. V is TRBV30 and J is TRBJ1-1; perhaps TRBD1 as D (6 bases). The V end was cut by 3 bases, the J end by 4 bases, with 9 bases between. Germline-derived CDR1 and CDR2 are GTSNPN and SVGIG (reference sequence). CDR3 length equals 12 residues. The CDR3 is CAWRGAGTEAFF. Here the CDR3 DNA reads TGTGCCTGGAGGGGGGCCGGCACTGAAGCTTTCTTT.

The chain couples TRBV7-3 to TRBJ1-2; 8 positions match TRBD1. Germline loops: CDR1 SGHTA, CDR2 FQGTGA. CDR3 length: 17 amino acids. The ends lost 2 bases at V and 2 bases at J; junction bases unmatched: 10. The CDR3 protein is CASSLEGRGPLNYGYTF. The CDR3 nucleotides read TGTGCCAGCAGCTTAGAAGGCAGGGGGCCCCTAAACTATGGCTACACCTTC.

This clone was seen only a few times. The chain has TRBV28 and TRBJ1-1, with unresolved D. This CDR3 spans 11 amino acids. The V and J ends lost 6 bases and 6 bases respectively, with 8 bases between them. Germline V lookup: CDR1 MDHEN, CDR2 SYDVKM. CDR3 nucleotides: TGTGCCAGCAGCCCCGCGGCTGAAGCTTTCTTT. Its translation: CASSPAAEAFF. Looking up the rest from reference TRBV28 and TRBJ1-1 gives the full variable domain: DVKVTQSSRYLVKRTGEKVFLECVQDMDHENMFWYRQDPGLGLRLIYFSYDVKMKEKGDIPEGYSVSREKKERFSLILESASTNQTSMYLCASSPAAEAFFGQGTRLTVV.

CDR3 bases: TGTGCCAGTAGTATAGCAATTACAGGGGCCGACTTCCTTAATCAGCCCCAGCATTTT. As protein: CASSIAITGADFLNQPQHF. J is TRBJ1-5 and V is TRBV19; TRBD1 matches 7 bases. CDR3 size: 19 residues. From germline, CDR1 is LNHDA and CDR2 SQIVND (reference sequence). Trimming removed 1 base from V and 4 bases from J; junction bases left unmatched: 16.

The chain joins TRBV30 to TRBJ2-7, with TRBD1 matching over 9 bases. V dropped 4 bases and J dropped 5; count of bases not matched to a gene: 6. CDR1 is GTSNPN and CDR2 is SVGIG in the germline V gene (reference sequence). The CDR3 sequence is 13 residues long. CDR3 sequence reads: CAWNGQGINEQYF. In DNA, the CDR3 is TGTGCCTGGAACGGACAGGGGATCAACGAGCAGTACTTC.

This chain joins TRBV27 and TRBJ2-7; TRBD1 agrees at 7 bases. The trim removed 5 bases at V and 3 bases at J, leaving 13 bases unmatched. The CDR3 has 16 amino acids. Germline V lookup: CDR1 MNHEY, CDR2 SMNVEV (reference sequence). The CDR3 region has the DNA TGTGCCAGCAGTCCCCCCCCGACAGGGTACTACTACGAGCAGTACTTC. The encoded protein is CASSPPPTGYYYEQYF.

The chain recombines TRBV5-5 with TRBJ2-7; a weak D match, TRBD1 (6 bases). V lost 4 bases, J lost 6 bases, and 14 bases lay in between. Germline-derived CDR1 and CDR2 are SGHKS and YYEKEE (reference sequence). The CDR3 is 13 amino acids. CDR3 nucleotides: TGTGCCAGCAGCATTACCGGGACAATCGAGCAGTACTTC. As protein: CASSITGTIEQYF.

This clone has a single count. The chain is built from TRBV13 and TRBJ2-7; TRBD1 is a possible D gene (5 bases). CDR1 PRHDT and CDR2 FYEKMQ come from the germline V gene (reference sequence). V was pared by 0 bases and J by 0 bases, with 9 bases between. CDR3 length equals 15 residues. The CDR3: CASSLGMTDSYEQYF. The CDR3 DNA sequence: TGTGCCAGCAGCTTAGGCATGACAGACTCCTACGAGCAGTACTTC. Variable domain in full (rest from reference TRBV13 and TRBJ2-7): AAGVIQSPRHLIKEKRETATLKCYPIPRHDTVYWYQQGPGQDPQFLISFYEKMQSDKGSIPDRFSAQQFSDYHSELNMSSLELGDSALYFCASSLGMTDSYEQYFGPGTRLTVT.

This clone was observed once. The chain combines TRBV7-2 with TRBJ2-1; D possibly matches TRBD1 or TRBD2 (5 bases each). CDR3 length: 16 amino acids. Trimming removed 3 bases from V and 0 bases from J, with 12 bases in between. From germline, CDR1 is SGHTA and CDR2 FQGNSA. CDR3 DNA: TGTGCCAGCAGCTTTGGGGGAAGCCTCTCCTACAATGAGCAGTTCTTC. It specifies CASSFGGSLSYNEQFF.

This sequence joins TRBV6-5 and TRBJ2-2; no reliable D call. Per the germline V gene, CDR1 is MNHEY and CDR2 is SVGAGI. This CDR3 region has 13 residues. Trimming pared 2 bases from V and 4 bases from J, leaving 5 bases between. The CDR3 region is CASSYGVTGELFF. DNA of the CDR3: TGTGCCAGCAGTTACGGAGTCACCGGGGAGCTGTTTTTT.

The CDR3 bases are TGCAGCGCCTGTTGGGGCGGGACCGCGAGCTCTGGGGCCAACGTCCTGACTTTC. Translation gives CSACWGGTASSGANVLTF. This chain joins TRBV29-1 and TRBJ2-6; maybe TRBD2 (6 bases). The CDR3 spans 18 residues. V lost 7 bases and J lost 0, with 22 bases in between. CDR1 and CDR2 (germline): SQVTM, ANQGSEA.

About this clone: Different DNA sequences within this sample yield the same CDR3. This sequence joins TRBV9 and TRBJ2-3, with D possibly being TRBD2 (5 bases). V was trimmed by 0 bases and J by 3 bases, leaving 8 bases between them. The length of the CDR3 is 14 residues. Germline V lookup: CDR1 SGDLS, CDR2 YYNGEE. This CDR3 is CASSVASGTDTQYF. The CDR3 nucleotides are TGTGCCAGCAGCGTAGCGTCGGGAACAGATACGCAGTATTTT. The variable domain in full, with the rest retrieved from reference TRBV9 and TRBJ2-3, is DSGVTQTPKHLITATGQRVTLRCSPRSGDLSVYWYQQSLDQGLQFLIQYYNGEERAKGNILERFSAQQFPDLHSELNLSSLELGDSALYFCASSVASGTDTQYFGPGTRLTVL.

There are a few counts of this clone. V is TRBV5-6 and J is TRBJ2-7; D unresolved. CDR1 is SGHDT and CDR2 is YYEEEE in the germline V gene. This CDR3 has 14 amino acids. V lost 0 bases and J lost 1, with 8 bases in between. The CDR3 region is CASSLAGQSYEQYF. CDR3 DNA: TGTGCCAGCAGCTTGGCCGGGCAATCCTACGAGCAGTACTTC.

The chain combines TRBV2 with TRBJ2-2; D may be TRBD1 (6 bases). Per the germline V gene, CDR1 is SNHLY and CDR2 is FYNNEI. The V and J ends lost 4 bases and 4 bases respectively, with 13 bases between them. The CDR3 covers 15 residues. CDR3 nucleotides: TGTGCCAGCAGTGGATCGACAGGAACCACCGGGGAGCTGTTTTTT. Protein: CASSGSTGTTGELFF.

The chain joins TRBV6-4 to TRBJ2-7; no firm D call. The CDR3 loop spans 15 amino acids. Deletions cut 3 bases from V and 0 bases from J, with 12 bases between. Germline CDR1 and CDR2: MRHNA and SNTAGT. The DNA of the CDR3 is TGTGCCAGCAGTGAGTCGCCGGCAAGCTCCTACGAGCAGTACTTC. It translates to CASSESPASSYEQYF.

The chain recombines TRBV7-9 with TRBJ2-7; D unclear. Germline assignment: CDR1 SEHNR and CDR2 FQNEAQ (reference sequence). V was cut by 5 bases and J by 4 bases, with 9 bases left in between. The CDR3 is made up of 12 amino acids. The DNA for the CDR3 is TGTGCCAGCAGCCAGGAGTGGTACGAGCAGTACTTC. Protein product: CASSQEWYEQYF.

This chain uses TRBV19 with TRBJ2-7, with a possible D match to TRBD1 (6 bases). Germline assignment: CDR1 LNHDA and CDR2 SQIVND (reference sequence). CDR3 length: 14 residues. V was trimmed by 3 bases and J by 3 bases, leaving 12 bases between them. The CDR3 DNA is TGTGCCAGTAGTATTACGGCAGGGGACTACGAGCAGTACTTC. Its protein product is CASSITAGDYEQYF.

A remark on this clone: Distinct nucleotide sequences in the sample also encode this CDR3. The chain uses TRBV27 and TRBJ2-7, with D unclear. This CDR3 is built from 13 residues. Germline CDR1 reads MNHEY; CDR2 reads SMNVEV (reference sequence). The V and J ends lost 2 bases and 2 bases respectively, with 7 bases between them. CDR3 sequence (DNA): TGTGCCAGCAGTTTAGGACCGGCCTACGAGCAGTACTTC. Translating gives CASSLGPAYEQYF.

The genes are TRBV5-4 and TRBJ2-1, with no clear D. The CDR3 is made up of 13 amino acids. V gave up 0 bases and J gave up 6 bases, with 7 bases separating them. Germline CDR1 is SGHNT and CDR2 is YYREEE (reference sequence). The CDR3 coding sequence is TGTGCCAGCAGCTTGGCGTCTAGCAATGAGCAGTTCTTC. It is translated as CASSLASSNEQFF.

The chain recombines TRBV4-3 with TRBJ2-1, with D perhaps TRBD1 (6 bases). V was trimmed by 1 base and J by 5 bases, leaving 12 bases between them. The CDR3 runs to 15 residues. CDR1 and CDR2 from the germline V gene are LGHNA and YSLEER. The CDR3 sequence is CASSQGEGGHNEQFF. The CDR3 coding sequence is TGCGCCAGCAGCCAAGGGGAAGGGGGTCACAATGAGCAGTTCTTC.

This chain uses TRBV6-5 with TRBJ1-5; the D is unclear. The CDR3 runs to 11 residues. Germline V gene data show CDR1 as MNHEY and CDR2 as SVGAGI. V was clipped by 6 bases and J by 8 bases, with 8 bases between them. The CDR3 coding sequence is TGTGCCAGCAGGGCAGCCGAGCCCCAGCATTTT. The encoded protein is CASRAAEPQHF.

The chain uses TRBV4-2 and TRBJ1-1, with a possible D match to TRBD1 (5 bases). The CDR3 contains 16 residues. V lost 1 base to trimming and J lost 0 bases, with 12 bases between them. Germline CDR1 LGHNA, CDR2 YNFKEQ. The CDR3 here is CASSQVPGNMNTEAFF. The CDR3 DNA sequence: TGTGCCAGCAGCCAAGTACCAGGGAACATGAACACTGAAGCTTTCTTT.

This sequence joins TRBV6-5 and TRBJ1-2; D is unclear. CDR3 length: 16 amino acids. From germline, CDR1 is MNHEY and CDR2 SVGAGI. The V and J ends lost 3 bases and 0 bases respectively, with 14 bases between them. CDR3 bases: TGTGCCAGCAGTTATTACCAAGAAGGATCTAACTATGGCTACACCTTC. It yields the protein CASSYYQEGSNYGYTF.

This chain links TRBV5-4 with TRBJ1-2, with 7 bases identical to TRBD1. The trim removed 2 bases at V and 8 bases at J, leaving 9 bases unmatched. The CDR3 contains 14 residues. Germline CDR1 SGHNT, CDR2 YYREEE (reference sequence). This CDR3 is CASSFQGGGGGYTF. The CDR3 region has the DNA TGTGCCAGCAGCTTTCAGGGGGGAGGAGGCGGCTACACCTTC.

The rearrangement links TRBV5-1 to TRBJ2-3, with 9 bases fitting TRBD2. With 9 bases clipped from V and 5 bases from J, the junction kept 13 bases outside the gene matches. The CDR3 extends over 15 amino acids. Looked up from germline, CDR1 is SGHRS and CDR2 is YFSETQ. The DNA for the CDR3 is TGCGCCACCCGCCAGGCTAGCGGGGTTCTAGATACGCAGTATTTT. Translation gives CATRQASGVLDTQYF.